This T cell receptor (beta chain) was sequenced for a study of blood T cell repertoires in COVID-19. Study overall: COVID-19 samples, acute and convalescent, were from the United States, Italy and Spain. PBMCs, B-cell-depleted T cells, or T cells were the source of the cDNA or gDNA that made up the material.

Between the trimmed V and J ends, which lost 3 bases and 2 bases, there was a span of 16 bases. The CDR3 length is 16 residues. Germline V gives CDR1 KGHSH, CDR2 LQKENI. TCRdb keeps only in-frame clones here, not all; method: immunoSEQ multiplex PCR. The sample contains some 75,000 clones, more than 75% of which appear only once. The sample taken for sequencing was peripheral blood. The receptor was isolated from a woman aged 80 or older with active or convalescent COVID-19. The chain employs TRBV18 and TRBJ1-1; the D is unclear. CDR3 coding DNA: TGTGCCAGCTCACCGAGACCGGAGGCGGCCAACACTGAAGCTTTCTTT. It is translated as CASSPRPEAANTEAFF.